The next 8 T cell receptor beta chains were all read from a single sample in a study of OX40 agonist ivuxolimab in advanced cancers. This table comes from immunoSEQ multiplex PCR, and its TCRdb copy is limited to in-frame clones, with some not included. In the table there are tens of thousands of clones, around 86% of which are singletons. This specimen was CD4+ or CD8+ T cells sorted from blood, taken in a trial of the OX40 agonist ivuxolimab. These receptors were taken from an adult with an advanced solid tumor such as melanoma, head and neck, liver or kidney cancer.

The CDR3 DNA follows: TGTGCCAGCAGCAAAGGGACGGCGTACTACTCCTACGAGCAGTACTTC. Translating it yields CASSKGTAYYSYEQYF. V is TRBV5-6 and J is TRBJ2-7; the D call may be TRBD1 or TRBD2 (5 bases each). CDR1 is SGHDT, CDR2 YYEEEE, per germline. The ends were cut back, 4 bases at V and 0 bases at J, with 17 bases in the middle. The CDR3 is 16 amino acids.

The chain uses TRBV23-1 and TRBJ2-1; D gene ambiguous. TRBV23-1 is an open reading frame, and its role is uncertain. The V and J ends lost 7 bases and 8 bases respectively, with 18 bases between them. CDR3 length equals 14 residues. CDR3 sequence (DNA): TGCGCCAGCACCACGCCCCACCCAATCGATGAGCAGTTCTTC. Its protein product is CASTTPHPIDEQFF.

CDR3 sequence: CASSQLAGVGYEQYF. CDR3 DNA sequence: TGCGCCAGCAGCCAACTAGCGGGAGTGGGTTACGAGCAGTACTTC. V gene TRBV4-1 combines with J gene TRBJ2-7, with 10 bases that match TRBD2. This CDR3 has 15 amino acids. The V segment lost 2 bases and the J segment 4 bases; nucleotides outside the gene matches: 5. The germline gives CDR1 MGHRA, CDR2 YSYEKL.

J is TRBJ2-7 and V is TRBV7-9; 9 bases are a match to TRBD2. CDR3 length: 17 amino acids. In germline, CDR1 is SEHNR, CDR2 FQNEAQ (reference sequence). With V trimmed by 1 base and J by 0 bases, 7 bases remained unmatched. The CDR3 DNA reads TGTGCCAGCAGCTTAGTTCTCGGCGGGAGGGCCTCCTACGAGCAGTACTTC. It specifies CASSLVLGGRASYEQYF.

This chain joins TRBV6-5 and TRBJ2-7; D may be TRBD2 (6 bases). Germline-derived CDR1 and CDR2 are MNHEY and SVGAGI. The V end was cut by 5 bases, the J end by 5 bases, with 16 bases between. The CDR3 extends over 14 amino acids. The CDR3 loop is CASSPRLVLDEQYF. CDR3 DNA sequence: TGTGCCAGCAGTCCCCGACTAGTGCTCGACGAGCAGTACTTC.

This clone was counted once. The rearrangement uses TRBV5-1 and TRBJ2-7; D uncertain. V was shortened by 0 bases and J by 1 base, with 8 bases between the two germline ends. Germline CDR1 SGHRS, CDR2 YFSETQ. The CDR3 is made up of 14 amino acids. For the CDR3, the DNA is TGCGCCAGCAGCTTGGAACAGCAATCCTACGAGCAGTACTTC. Its protein product is CASSLEQQSYEQYF.

The chain uses TRBV11-2 and TRBJ2-1, with 12 bases matching TRBD2. Germline assignment: CDR1 SGHAT and CDR2 FQNNGV. The CDR3 is 14 amino acids. Germline trimming cut 6 bases from V and 9 bases from J; bases unmatched to any gene: 6. The CDR3 sequence: CASSSSGRGLEQFF. The CDR3 DNA reads as TGTGCCAGCAGTTCTAGCGGGAGGGGTCTTGAGCAGTTCTTC. Filled out from reference TRBV11-2 and TRBJ2-1, the complete variable domain reads EAGVAQSPRYKIIEKRQSVAFWCNPISGHATLYWYQQILGQGPKLLIQFQNNGVVDDSQLPKDRFSAERLKGVDSTLKIQPAKLEDSAVYLCASSSSGRGLEQFFGPGTRLTVL.

This clone has a handful of counts. The rearrangement uses TRBV7-9 and TRBJ2-2, with 7 bases aligning to TRBD1. The length of the CDR3 is 15 residues. Germline trimming cut 5 bases from V and 1 base from J; bases unmatched to any gene: 4. Germline V gene lookup returns CDR1 SEHNR and CDR2 FQNEAQ (reference sequence). DNA for the CDR3: TGTGCCAGCAGCCCGGGACAGCAGAACACCGGGGAGCTGTTTTTT. Encoded protein: CASSPGQQNTGELFF. Looking up the rest from reference TRBV7-9 and TRBJ2-2 gives the full variable domain: DTGVSQNPRHKITKRGQNVTFRCDPISEHNRLYWYRQTLGQGPEFLTYFQNEAQLEKSRLLSDRFSAERPKGSFSTLEIQRTEQGDSAMYLCASSPGQQNTGELFFGEGSRLTVL.